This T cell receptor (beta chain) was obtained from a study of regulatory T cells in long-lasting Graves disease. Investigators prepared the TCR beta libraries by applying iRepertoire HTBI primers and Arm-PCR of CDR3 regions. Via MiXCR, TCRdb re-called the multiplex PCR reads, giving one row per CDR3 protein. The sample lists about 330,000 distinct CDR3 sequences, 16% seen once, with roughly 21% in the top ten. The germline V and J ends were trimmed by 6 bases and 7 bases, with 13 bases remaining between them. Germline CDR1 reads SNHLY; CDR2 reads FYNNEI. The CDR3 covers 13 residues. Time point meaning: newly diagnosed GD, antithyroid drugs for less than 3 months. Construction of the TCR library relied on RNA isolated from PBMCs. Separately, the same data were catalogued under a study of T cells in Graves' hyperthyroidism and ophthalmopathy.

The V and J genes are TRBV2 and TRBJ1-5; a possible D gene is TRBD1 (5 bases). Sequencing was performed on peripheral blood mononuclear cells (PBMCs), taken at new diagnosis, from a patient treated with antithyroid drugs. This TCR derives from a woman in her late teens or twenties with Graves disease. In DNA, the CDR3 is TGTGCCAGCAGAACAGGAGCCTTGCAGCCCCAGCATTTT. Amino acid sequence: CASRTGALQPQHF.